This T cell receptor beta chain was captured in a study of Graves' ophthalmopathy and Graves' hyperthyroidism. Recruitment covered hyperthyroidism patients aged 18 to 65 whose new diagnosis was of under 2 months' duration. RNA transcripts were the source from which TCR beta CDR3 regions were amplified. RT-PCR with HTBI primers came first, then second-round multiplex PCR. TCRdb reprocessed the multiplex PCR reads with MiXCR, giving one entry per CDR3 protein. Found here are 500,000 to 700,000 distinct CDR3 sequences, under 45% of them singletons; the top ten hold roughly 4.5%. In this sample, this clonotype turned up a few times. The CDR3 runs to 14 residues. V lost 4 bases, J lost 0 bases, and 7 bases lay in between. CDR1 is MNHNY and CDR2 is SVGAGI in the germline V gene (reference sequence).

The V call is TRBV6-6, the J call TRBJ1-5; no firm D call. The sample taken for sequencing was peripheral blood or thyroid tissue (not recorded which). The receptor was derived from an adult man with Graves' hyperthyroidism. CDR3 coding DNA: TGTGCCAGCAGTTGGGTGGGTAGCAATCAGCCCCAGCATTTT. This codes for CASSWVGSNQPQHF.